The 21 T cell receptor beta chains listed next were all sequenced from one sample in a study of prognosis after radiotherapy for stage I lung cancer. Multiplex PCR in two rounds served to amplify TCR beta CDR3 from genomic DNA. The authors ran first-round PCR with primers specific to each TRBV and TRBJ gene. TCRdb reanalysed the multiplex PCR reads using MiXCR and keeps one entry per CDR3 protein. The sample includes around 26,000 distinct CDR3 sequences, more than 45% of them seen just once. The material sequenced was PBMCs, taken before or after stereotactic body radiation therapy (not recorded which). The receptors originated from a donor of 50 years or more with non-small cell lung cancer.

DNA for the CDR3: TGTGCCACCAGCATGACAGCCGGGACTAGCGCCCAGGGGGCCCCAGATACGCAGTATTTT. This encodes CATSMTAGTSAQGAPDTQYF. The chain employs TRBV24-1 and TRBJ2-3; TRBD2 matches 10 bases. CDR1 is KGHDR, CDR2 SFDVKD, per germline. This CDR3 contains 20 residues. V lost 7 bases and J lost 4; bases outside the gene matches: 22.

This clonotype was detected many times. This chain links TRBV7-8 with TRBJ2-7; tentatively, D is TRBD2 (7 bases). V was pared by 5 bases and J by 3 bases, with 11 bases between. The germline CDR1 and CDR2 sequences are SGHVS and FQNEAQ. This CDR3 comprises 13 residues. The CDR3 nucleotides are TGTGCCAGCAGCAGCGGGACAATCTACGAGCAGTACTTC. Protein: CASSSGTIYEQYF.

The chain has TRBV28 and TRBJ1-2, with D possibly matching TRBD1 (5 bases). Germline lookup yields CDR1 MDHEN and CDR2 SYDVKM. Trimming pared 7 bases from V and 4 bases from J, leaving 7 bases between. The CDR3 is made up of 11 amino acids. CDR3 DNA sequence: TGTGCCAGCATGGGACCCTATGGCTACACCTTC. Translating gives CASMGPYGYTF.

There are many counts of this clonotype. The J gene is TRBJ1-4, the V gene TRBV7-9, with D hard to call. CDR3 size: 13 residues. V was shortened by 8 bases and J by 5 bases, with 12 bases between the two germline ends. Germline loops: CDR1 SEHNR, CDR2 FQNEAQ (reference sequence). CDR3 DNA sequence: TGTGCCAGCGGGTCCGACGACAATGAAAAACTGTTTTTT. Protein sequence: CASGSDDNEKLFF.

The CDR3 coding sequence is TGTGCCATCAAATACCTCGGTCGGGCGGGAAGGGTCGCTGAAGCTTTCTTT. It translates to CAIKYLGRAGRVAEAFF. V usage is TRBV6-1 and J usage is TRBJ1-1; D unclear. The CDR3 spans 17 residues. The germline V gene encodes CDR1 MNHNS and CDR2 SASEGT. V was pared by 10 bases and J by 6 bases, with 30 bases between.

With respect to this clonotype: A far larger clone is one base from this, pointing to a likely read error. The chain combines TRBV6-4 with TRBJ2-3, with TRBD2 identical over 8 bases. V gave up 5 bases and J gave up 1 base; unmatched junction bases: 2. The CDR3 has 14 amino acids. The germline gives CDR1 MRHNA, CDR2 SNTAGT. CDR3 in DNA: TGTGCCAGCAGTACTAGCGGAGGCACAGATACGCAGTATTTT. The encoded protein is CASSTSGGTDTQYF.

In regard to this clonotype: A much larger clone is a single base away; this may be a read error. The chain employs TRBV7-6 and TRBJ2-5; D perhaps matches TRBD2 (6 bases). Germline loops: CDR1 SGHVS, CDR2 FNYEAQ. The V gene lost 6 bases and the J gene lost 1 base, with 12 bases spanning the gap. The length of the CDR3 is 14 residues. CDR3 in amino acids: CASRGLGGQETQYF. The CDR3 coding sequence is TGTGCCAGCAGAGGGTTGGGGGGCCAAGAGACCCAGTACTTC.

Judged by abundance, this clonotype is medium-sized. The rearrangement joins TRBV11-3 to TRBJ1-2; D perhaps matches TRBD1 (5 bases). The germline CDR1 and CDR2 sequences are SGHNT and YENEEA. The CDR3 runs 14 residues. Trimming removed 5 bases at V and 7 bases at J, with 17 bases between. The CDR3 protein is CASSQSPRGSGYTF. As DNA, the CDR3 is TGTGCCAGCAGCCAAAGCCCTAGGGGTAGTGGCTACACCTTC.

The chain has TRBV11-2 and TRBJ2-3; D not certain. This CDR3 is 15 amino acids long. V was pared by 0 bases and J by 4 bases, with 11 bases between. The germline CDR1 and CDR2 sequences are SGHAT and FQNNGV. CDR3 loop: CASSLDPSPADTQYF. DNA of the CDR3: TGTGCCAGCAGCTTAGACCCTTCCCCCGCAGATACGCAGTATTTT.

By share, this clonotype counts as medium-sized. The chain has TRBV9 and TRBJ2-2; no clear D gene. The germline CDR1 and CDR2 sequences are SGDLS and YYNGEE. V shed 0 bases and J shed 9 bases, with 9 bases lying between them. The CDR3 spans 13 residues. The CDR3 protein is CASSVDSWRELFF. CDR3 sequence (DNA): TGTGCCAGCAGCGTAGATTCTTGGCGGGAGCTGTTTTTT.

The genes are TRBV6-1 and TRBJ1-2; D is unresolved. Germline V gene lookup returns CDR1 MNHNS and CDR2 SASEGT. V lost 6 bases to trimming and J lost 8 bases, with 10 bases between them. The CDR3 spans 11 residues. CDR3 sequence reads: CASREVWGYTF. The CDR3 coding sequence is TGTGCCAGCAGGGAGGTCTGGGGCTACACCTTC.

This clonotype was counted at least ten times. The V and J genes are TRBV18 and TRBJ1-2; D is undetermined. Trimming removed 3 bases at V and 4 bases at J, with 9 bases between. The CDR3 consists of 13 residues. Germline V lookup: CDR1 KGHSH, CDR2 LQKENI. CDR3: CASSPQPIYGYTF. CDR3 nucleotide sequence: TGTGCCAGCTCACCCCAGCCGATCTATGGCTACACCTTC. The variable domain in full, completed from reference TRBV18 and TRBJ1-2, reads NAGVMQNPRHLVRRRGQEARLRCSPMKGHSHVYWYRQLPEEGLKFMVYLQKENIIDESGMPKERFSAEFPKEGPSILRIQQVVRGDSAAYFCASSPQPIYGYTFGSGTRLTVV.

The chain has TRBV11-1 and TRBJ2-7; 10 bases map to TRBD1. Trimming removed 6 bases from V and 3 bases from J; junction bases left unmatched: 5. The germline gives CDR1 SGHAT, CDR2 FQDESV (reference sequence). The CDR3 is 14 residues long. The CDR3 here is CASSQDRGIYEQYF. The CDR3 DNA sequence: TGTGCCAGCAGTCAGGACAGGGGGATCTACGAGCAGTACTTC.

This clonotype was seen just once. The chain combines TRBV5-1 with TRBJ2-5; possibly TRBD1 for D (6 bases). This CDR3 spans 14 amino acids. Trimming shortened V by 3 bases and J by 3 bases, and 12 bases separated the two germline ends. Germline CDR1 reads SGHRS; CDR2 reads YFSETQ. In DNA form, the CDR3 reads TGCGCCAGCAGCTCGCTCGAGGGGGAAGAGACCCAGTACTTC. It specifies CASSSLEGEETQYF.

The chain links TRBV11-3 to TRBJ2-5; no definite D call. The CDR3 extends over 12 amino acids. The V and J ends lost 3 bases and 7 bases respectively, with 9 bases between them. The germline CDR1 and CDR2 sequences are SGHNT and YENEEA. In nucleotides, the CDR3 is TGTGCCAGCAGCTTCAGGAAGGGGACCCAGTACTTC. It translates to CASSFRKGTQYF. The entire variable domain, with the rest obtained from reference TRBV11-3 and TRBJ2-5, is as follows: EAGVVQSPRYKIIEKKQPVAFWCNPISGHNTLYWYLQNLGQGPELLIRYENEEAVDDSQLPKDRFSAERLKGVDSTLKIQPAELGDSAVYLCASSFRKGTQYFGPGTRLLVL.

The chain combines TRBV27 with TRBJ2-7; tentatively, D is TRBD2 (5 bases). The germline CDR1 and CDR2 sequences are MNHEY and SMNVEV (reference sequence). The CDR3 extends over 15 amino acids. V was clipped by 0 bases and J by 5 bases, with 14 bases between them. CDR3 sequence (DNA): TGTGCCAGCAGTTTATCGGCCCAGGTACTAGACGAGCAGTACTTC. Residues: CASSLSAQVLDEQYF.

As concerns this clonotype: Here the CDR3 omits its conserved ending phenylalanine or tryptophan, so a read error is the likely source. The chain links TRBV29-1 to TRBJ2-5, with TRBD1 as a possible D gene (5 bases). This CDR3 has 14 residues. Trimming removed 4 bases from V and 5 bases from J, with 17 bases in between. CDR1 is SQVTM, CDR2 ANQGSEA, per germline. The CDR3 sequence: CSVGLQDHRETQYL. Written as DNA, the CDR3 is TGCAGCGTTGGCCTTCAGGACCACAGGGAGACCCAGTACTTA.

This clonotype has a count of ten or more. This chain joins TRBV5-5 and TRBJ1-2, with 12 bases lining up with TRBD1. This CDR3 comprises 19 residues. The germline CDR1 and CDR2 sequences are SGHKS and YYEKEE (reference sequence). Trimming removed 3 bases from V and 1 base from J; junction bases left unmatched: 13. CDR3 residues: CASSSITPGQGARNYGYTF. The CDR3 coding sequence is TGTGCCAGCAGCTCAATAACTCCGGGACAGGGGGCTCGTAACTATGGCTACACCTTC.

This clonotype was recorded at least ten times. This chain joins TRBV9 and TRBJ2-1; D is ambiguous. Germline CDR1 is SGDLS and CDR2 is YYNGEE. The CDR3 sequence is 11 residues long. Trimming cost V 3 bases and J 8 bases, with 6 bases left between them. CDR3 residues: CASSGVYEQFF. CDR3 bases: TGTGCCAGCAGCGGCGTATATGAGCAGTTCTTC.

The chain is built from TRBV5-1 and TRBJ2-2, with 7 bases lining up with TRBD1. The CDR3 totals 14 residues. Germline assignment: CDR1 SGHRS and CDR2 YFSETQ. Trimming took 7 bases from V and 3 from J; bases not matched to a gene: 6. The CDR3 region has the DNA TGCGCCAGCTCTTTAGGGACAGACACCGGGGAGCTGTTTTTT. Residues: CASSLGTDTGELFF.

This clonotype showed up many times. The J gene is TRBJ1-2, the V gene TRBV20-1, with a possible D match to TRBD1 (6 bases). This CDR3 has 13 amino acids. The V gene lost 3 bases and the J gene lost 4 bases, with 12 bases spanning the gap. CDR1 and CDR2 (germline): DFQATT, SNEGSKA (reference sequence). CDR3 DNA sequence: TGCAGTGCTAGGGACAGCAGTACCTATGGCTACACCTTC. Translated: CSARDSSTYGYTF.